The clone carrying this T cell receptor beta chain has just a few counts. The target antigen is unknown. With 6 bases removed from V and 7 bases from J, the gap between germline ends came to 12 bases. CDR1 is WNHNN and CDR2 is SYGVQD in the germline V gene (reference sequence). This CDR3 is 13 amino acids long. This sample is drawn from a study of cytomegalovirus exposure and HLA in healthy donors. Study-level background: Within an early data release were about 85 million unique TCRs drawn from HLA-typed donors. General observations from the study: TCR association rates varied by HLA locus in a later analysis, with DRB1 highest and HLA-C lowest. Owing to their indistinguishability, certain V segments, notably TRBV6-2 and TRBV6-3, were excluded. Researchers reported in a later analysis that a missense DCLRE1C variant was tied to TCR beta V- and J-gene trimming.

The PCR had 60 Vbeta and 13 Jbeta primers. The data were produced by immunoSEQ multiplex PCR, yet TCRdb's version contains in-frame clones alone and is incomplete. The table lists about 110,000 clones, 55% to 75% of them singletons. Sequencing was done on a sample of PBMCs. This sequence originates from an older woman in good health and CMV-seropositive. V and J are TRBV10-1 and TRBJ1-4; D may be TRBD1 (6 bases). CDR3 residues: CASRTGPREKLFF. In nucleotides, the CDR3 is TGCGCCAGCAGGACAGGTCCGCGTGAAAAACTGTTTTTT.